Below, 15 T cell receptor beta chains from the same sample are listed, as sequenced in a study of spatial heterogeneity in lung cancer. Sample time point: sample taken at primary tumor resection. Whole RNA, isolated from tumor, nontumor lung or frozen PBMC, was sequenced without prior sorting. TCRdb re-called the 5' RACE reads with MiXCR, one entry per CDR3 protein. Of roughly 75,000 distinct CDR3 sequences listed, 13% are singletons. The sequencing here drew on PBMCs, taken at surgery. The receptors were gathered from a male donor with early-stage non-small cell lung cancer.

In this sample, this clonotype turned up a few times. The chain is built from TRBV5-1 and TRBJ2-7, with D unclear. V was pared by 0 bases and J by 2 bases, with 6 bases between. The germline gives CDR1 SGHRS, CDR2 YFSETQ. This CDR3 is 13 amino acids long. CDR3 residues: CASSLVTPYEQYF. The CDR3 nucleotides read TGCGCCAGCAGCTTGGTGACACCCTACGAGCAGTACTTC.

At least ten counts were recorded for this clonotype. J is TRBJ2-3 and V is TRBV5-1, with no clear D. Germline CDR1 and CDR2: SGHRS and YFSETQ. The length of the CDR3 is 13 residues. Trimming removed 2 bases at V and 2 bases at J, with 6 bases between. CDR3 region: CASSFQPTDTQYF. CDR3 DNA: TGCGCCAGCAGCTTCCAGCCCACAGATACGCAGTATTTT.

This clonotype has more than one count but fewer than ten. The CDR3 is CASSPDRNSNQPQHF. The CDR3 DNA reads as TGTGCCAGCAGCCCCGACAGGAATAGCAATCAGCCCCAGCATTTT. V usage is TRBV7-2 and J usage is TRBJ1-5; D is perhaps TRBD1 (6 bases). The germline gives CDR1 SGHTA, CDR2 FQGNSA. This CDR3 region has 15 residues. V lost 5 bases to trimming and J lost 0 bases, with 11 bases between them.

This clonotype was seen repeatedly, ten times or more. This rearrangement joins TRBV25-1 to TRBJ2-3; TRBD1 agrees at 8 bases. V dropped 4 bases and J dropped 6; count of bases not matched to a gene: 6. Germline CDR1 and CDR2: MGHDK and SYGVNS. The CDR3 is 14 amino acids. The CDR3 DNA reads as TGTGCCAGCAGTGCTCAGGGGGCTTTGGATACGCAGTATTTT. It encodes CASSAQGALDTQYF.

This clonotype was counted only a few times. This CDR3 reads CSAASGSTDTQYF. CDR3 nucleotides: TGCAGTGCTGCTAGCGGGAGCACAGATACGCAGTATTTT. V and J are TRBV20-1 and TRBJ2-3, with 8 bases that match TRBD2. Germline CDR1 and CDR2: DFQATT and SNEGSKA (reference sequence). With 5 bases clipped from V and 0 bases from J, the junction kept 1 base outside the gene matches. The CDR3 spans 13 residues.

This clonotype came up a few times. The chain combines TRBV29-1 with TRBJ1-1, with 8 bases matching TRBD1. The CDR3 contains 15 residues. Trimming removed 2 bases from V and 1 base from J; junction bases left unmatched: 6. The V gene's germline CDR1 is SQVTM and CDR2 ANQGSEA. CDR3 in DNA: TGCAGCGTTGAAAAAGGGCAGGGGGCGAACACTGAAGCTTTCTTT. Its translation: CSVEKGQGANTEAFF.

This clonotype has ten or more counts. The chain carries TRBV4-3 and TRBJ2-1; 11 bases map to TRBD2. The CDR3 is made up of 15 amino acids. The germline gives CDR1 LGHNA, CDR2 YSLEER. V dropped 1 base and J dropped 6; count of bases not matched to a gene: 2. The CDR3 is CASSQGTSGPNEQFF. The CDR3 DNA is TGCGCCAGCAGCCAAGGGACTAGCGGGCCCAATGAGCAGTTCTTC.

The V gene is TRBV9, the J gene TRBJ2-2, with 7 bases that match TRBD2. V was pared by 4 bases and J by 3 bases, with 9 bases of the junction left unmatched. Germline V gene sequence: CDR1 SGDLS, CDR2 YYNGEE. The CDR3 runs to 16 residues. CDR3 residues: CASSTRDLADTGELFF. The CDR3 DNA is TGTGCCAGCAGCACCCGGGATCTAGCGGACACCGGGGAGCTGTTTTTT.

This clonotype was observed a few times. V and J are TRBV5-5 and TRBJ2-7; tentatively, D is TRBD2 (7 bases). CDR3 length: 19 residues. The V gene lost 0 bases and the J gene lost 2 bases, with 24 bases spanning the gap. The germline CDR1 and CDR2 sequences are SGHKS and YYEKEE (reference sequence). The CDR3 region has the DNA TGTGCCAGCAGCTTGGGAGCTACAGGGCTAAGCGGGAAGGCCTACGAGCAGTACTTC. Amino acid sequence: CASSLGATGLSGKAYEQYF.

This clonotype was observed a few times. The genes are TRBV5-1 and TRBJ2-5; D remains ambiguous. CDR1 is SGHRS, CDR2 YFSETQ, per germline. Trimming took off 0 bases at V and 2 bases at J, with 11 bases between the two ends. The CDR3 consists of 15 residues. Written as DNA, the CDR3 is TGCGCCAGCAGCTTGGGGGTAATTACTCAAGAGACCCAGTACTTC. It translates to CASSLGVITQETQYF.

V is TRBV7-8 and J is TRBJ2-2, with D possibly TRBD2 on 6 matching bases. Germline V CDR1 and CDR2: SGHVS, FQNEAQ. With 4 bases removed from V and 4 bases from J, the gap between germline ends came to 19 bases. The CDR3 covers 17 residues. The CDR3 reads CASSSGLIGGGTGELFF. The CDR3 nucleotides are TGTGCCAGCAGCTCAGGACTTATCGGGGGAGGCACCGGGGAGCTGTTTTTT.

This sequence joins TRBV10-3 and TRBJ2-5, with D perhaps matching TRBD1 or TRBD2 (5 bases each). The germline gives CDR1 ENHRY, CDR2 SYGVKD. The CDR3 spans 12 residues. The V gene lost 2 bases and the J gene lost 5 bases, with 6 bases spanning the gap. DNA for the CDR3: TGTGCCATCAGTGAGGGGGACGAGACCCAGTACTTC. It is translated as CAISEGDETQYF.

The DNA for the CDR3 is TGTGCCAGCAGTGAATATGGGGGGACAGATACGCAGTATTTT. Residues: CASSEYGGTDTQYF. The J gene is TRBJ2-3, the V gene TRBV6-1, with D possibly matching TRBD2 (6 bases). The V gene's germline CDR1 is MNHNS and CDR2 SASEGT. This CDR3 contains 14 residues. Trimming took off 2 bases at V and 3 bases at J, with 9 bases between the two ends.

The table lists this clonotype with a few counts. The CDR3 DNA reads as TGTGCCAGCGGGGCCGTTGCGGGTGAGCAGTTCTTC. Its translation: CASGAVAGEQFF. The chain recombines TRBV7-9 with TRBJ2-1; either TRBD1 or TRBD2 may supply D (5 bases each). Deletions cut 8 bases from V and 9 bases from J, with 14 bases between. The germline V gene encodes CDR1 SEHNR and CDR2 FQNEAQ (reference sequence). This CDR3 has 12 amino acids.

This clonotype was counted ten times or more. The chain carries TRBV6-5 and TRBJ2-7, with D perhaps TRBD2 (6 bases). The ends were cut back, 6 bases at V and 0 bases at J, with 12 bases in the middle. Germline V gives CDR1 MNHEY, CDR2 SVGAGI. This CDR3 is 14 amino acids long. The CDR3 bases are TGTGCCAGCAGGGGGACTGCGAGCTCCTACGAGCAGTACTTC. Its translation is CASRGTASSYEQYF.